This T cell receptor (beta chain) was retrieved from a study of cytomegalovirus exposure and HLA in healthy donors. V lost 2 bases and J lost 6, with 11 bases in between. Germline CDR1 and CDR2: SGHTA and FQGTGA. CDR3 length equals 14 residues. 13 Jbeta primers and 60 Vbeta primers were used for the PCR. Generated by immunoSEQ multiplex PCR, the TCRdb table keeps only in-frame clones and is missing some. This sample has around 120,000 clones, with approximately 80% found just once. This receptor was obtained from a girl aged 2-10 years in good health and CMV-seronegative. The sequenced material came from PBMCs. The chain is built from TRBV7-3 and TRBJ2-1; D gene uncertain. CDR3 in amino acids: CASSLGRAPNEQFF. The CDR3 DNA reads TGTGCCAGCAGCTTAGGTCGAGCCCCCAATGAGCAGTTCTTC.